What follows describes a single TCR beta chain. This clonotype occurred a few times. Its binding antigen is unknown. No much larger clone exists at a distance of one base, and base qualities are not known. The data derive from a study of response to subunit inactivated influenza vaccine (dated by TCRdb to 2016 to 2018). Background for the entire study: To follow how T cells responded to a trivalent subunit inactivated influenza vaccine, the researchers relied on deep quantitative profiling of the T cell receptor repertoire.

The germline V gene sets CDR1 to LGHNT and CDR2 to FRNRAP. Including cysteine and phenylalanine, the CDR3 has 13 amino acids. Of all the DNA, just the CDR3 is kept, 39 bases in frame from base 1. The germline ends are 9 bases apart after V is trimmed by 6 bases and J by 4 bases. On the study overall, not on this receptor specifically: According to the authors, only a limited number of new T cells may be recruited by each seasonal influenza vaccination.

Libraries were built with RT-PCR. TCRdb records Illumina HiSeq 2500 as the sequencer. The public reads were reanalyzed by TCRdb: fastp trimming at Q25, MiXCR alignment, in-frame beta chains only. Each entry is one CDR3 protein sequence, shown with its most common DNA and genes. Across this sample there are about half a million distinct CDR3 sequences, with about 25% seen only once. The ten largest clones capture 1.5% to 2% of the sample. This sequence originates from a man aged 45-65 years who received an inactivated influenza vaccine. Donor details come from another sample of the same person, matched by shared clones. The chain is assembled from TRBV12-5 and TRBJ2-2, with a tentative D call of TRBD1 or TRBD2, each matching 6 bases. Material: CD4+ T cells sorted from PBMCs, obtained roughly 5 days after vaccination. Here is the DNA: TGTGCTAGTGGGAAGGGGGGCACCGGGGAGCTGTTTTTT. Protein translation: CASGKGGTGELFF.